The subject of this entry is one T cell receptor (beta chain). Its antigen is not yet known. Base qualities are not recorded, but no much larger clone differs from it by a single base. The entire amount of isolated RNA was reverse transcribed using the High Capacity cDNA Reverse Transcription Kit, so the sequenced TCRB transcripts were expressed ones. Deep immunoSEQ sequencing was performed on naive, central memory and regulatory T cell samples, with an average of about 3.6 million total reads per sample. Sorted cells were lysed in RLT buffer, and RNA was extracted using DNase-treated RNeasy Micro or Mini kits according to cell number. To prevent cross-contamination, each cell subset was processed individually, whereas patient and healthy donor samples were processed jointly. The immunoSEQ multiplex PCR was used to amplify TCRB sequences from cDNA, yielding 87-bp fragments that span the CDR3 region. Sequencing of the amplicons was done on the Illumina HiSeq platform. Concerning the study's data processing: PCR bias was corrected computationally using synthetic template baselines, and reads within Hamming distance 2 were collapsed, with unmergeable singletons discarded. Reads were aligned against IMGT to assign V, D and J genes, CDR3 length and insertions or deletions at six rearrangement sites. Within each subset, clonotype counts were normalized to the number of sorted cells before true diversity and Gini coefficients were calculated with the tcR R package. Repertoire sharing was quantified using the overlap coefficient calculated on TCRB nucleotide sequences. Out-of-frame TCRB sequences from naive cells were analyzed to stand in for the pre-selection repertoire. Not all clones reach the TCRdb copy of this immuneACCESS table, which keeps in-frame sequences only. Checked studies attribute under half of the gap to unresolved V genes and leave the rest unexplained. Clonal size and the V and J genes are those of that table, whereas D and trimming came from the DNA. The sample data list under 850,000 clones, and 10% to 15% of these were observed just once. About 0.02% of the sample is in the top ten clones.

This entry belongs to a study of beta chain features in type 1 diabetes (dated by TCRdb to 2017 to 2018). A note on the overall study: Mean age, gender distribution, total cell number and subset yield were not different between patients and healthy donors. Across all samples, around 100 million sorted cells were examined, and cell number per subset correlated strongly with RNA yield. The study compared TCRB repertoires of sorted circulating CD4+ T cell subsets between recently diagnosed type 1 diabetes patients and matched healthy donors. Regulatory and stem cell-like memory subsets were obtained from only 8 patients and roughly 8 healthy donors, while naive and central memory subsets were obtained from all 30 or so donors.

From each donor, a single peripheral blood sample of approximately 0.11 L on average was drawn into heparinised tubes. A BD FACSAria II and a panel including CD45RO, CCR7, CD25, CD127, CD95 and CD27 were used to sort naive, central memory, regulatory and stem cell-like memory CD4+ T cells. Purity was above 95% for every sorted population. PBMCs were isolated immediately by Lymphoprep density gradient centrifugation and stained directly without culture. So that batch effects would be minimized, each experiment stained and sorted samples in pairs, pairing one healthy donor with one patient. Broad study findings and their caveats: Naive, central memory and regulatory TCRB repertoires appeared more similar among patients than among healthy donors. HLA sub-analyses involved small numbers of individuals, so any influence of HLA type on TCRB rearrangement remained unresolved. Sequencing cDNA rather than genomic DNA could over-represent highly expressing activated cells, although activation and CD3 levels did not differ between groups. Fewer insertions and more nucleotide deletions at VDJ recombination sites were observed in patients with type 1 diabetes, implying thymic rearrangement abnormalities. In all four CD4+ subsets, TCRB CDR3 length was moderately but significantly shorter in type 1 diabetes patients. Shorter templates might be favored by PCR, yet because patient and control samples were amplified and corrected together, any such skew would affect both groups equally.

The CDR3, from cysteine to phenylalanine, totals 15 residues. Only the CDR3 part of the read is kept: 45 bases, read in frame from the first base. CDR1 and CDR2 are read off the germline V gene as SGHDN and FVKESK. V was cut back by 4 bases and J by 5 bases, leaving a gap of 18 bases between them. Material for sequencing was naive CD4+ T cells from blood. The meaning of the sample's cell subset or site label: true naive CD4+ T cells. The chain uses TRBV14 and TRBJ2-7; TRBD2 is possibly the D segment (5 matching bases). This receptor was obtained from a man between 18 and 35 years old with type 1 diabetes. Here the CDR3 is given as CASSPIWAGKNEQYF. The sequenced DNA is TGTGCCAGCAGCCCCATATGGGCGGGCAAGAACGAGCAGTACTTC.